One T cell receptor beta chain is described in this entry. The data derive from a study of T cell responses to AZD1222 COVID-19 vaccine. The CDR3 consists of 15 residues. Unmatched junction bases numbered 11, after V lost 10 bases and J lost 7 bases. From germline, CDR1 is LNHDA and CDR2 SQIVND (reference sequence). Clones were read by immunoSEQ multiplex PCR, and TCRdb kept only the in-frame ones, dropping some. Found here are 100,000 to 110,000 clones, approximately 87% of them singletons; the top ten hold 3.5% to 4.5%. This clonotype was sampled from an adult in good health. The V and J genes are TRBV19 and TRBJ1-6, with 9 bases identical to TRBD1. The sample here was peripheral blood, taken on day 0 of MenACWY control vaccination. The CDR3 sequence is CATTPGQGPNSPLHF. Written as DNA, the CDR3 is TGTGCCACCACACCGGGACAGGGCCCCAATTCACCCCTCCACTTT.